This entry lists 30 T cell receptor beta chains sequenced from one sample in a study of shared clonotypes between healthy human individuals. TCRdb keeps only in-frame clones here, not all; method: immunoSEQ multiplex PCR. This sample has 2 million or so clones, with roughly 94% found just once. Only CD45RO-negative cells positively selected for CCR7 counted as naive CD8 cells, so terminally differentiated effector memory CD45RA+ cells were excluded. Sequences were obtained from naive CD8+ T cells sorted from blood. These receptors all stem from a young man in good health.

As for this clone: Other DNA sequences in this specimen translate into the identical CDR3. The rearrangement uses TRBV6-5 and TRBJ2-1; D gene uncertain. This CDR3 has 14 residues. Germline V lookup: CDR1 MNHEY, CDR2 SVGAGI. The V and J ends lost 2 bases and 0 bases respectively, with 5 bases between them. CDR3 sequence reads: CASSYSSSYNEQFF. DNA for the CDR3: TGTGCCAGCAGTTACAGTAGCTCCTACAATGAGCAGTTCTTC.

With regard to this clone: In the same sample, other DNA sequences code for this CDR3. The chain recombines TRBV19 with TRBJ2-7; D is unclear. V was cut by 1 base and J by 3 bases, with 7 bases left in between. CDR3 length: 13 amino acids. In germline, CDR1 is LNHDA, CDR2 SQIVND (reference sequence). The CDR3 spells CASSIGRGYEQYF. CDR3 bases: TGTGCCAGTAGTATAGGTCGCGGCTACGAGCAGTACTTC.

J is TRBJ2-1 and V is TRBV29-1, with D perhaps matching TRBD1 (6 bases). Germline CDR1 reads SQVTM; CDR2 reads ANQGSEA. V was clipped by 3 bases and J by 6 bases, with 9 bases between them. The CDR3 length is 12 residues. The CDR3 DNA follows: TGCAGCGTTGAGTGGGGGCTCAATGAGCAGTTCTTC. It is translated as CSVEWGLNEQFF.

CDR3: CAMRLAESYEQYF. CDR3 coding DNA: TGTGCCATGCGACTAGCGGAGTCCTACGAGCAGTACTTC. The chain couples TRBV10-3 to TRBJ2-7; 9 bases agree with TRBD2. V trimming: 9 bases; J trimming: 1 base; junction bases outside the gene matches: 4. Germline values: CDR1 ENHRY, CDR2 SYGVKD. CDR3 length equals 13 residues.

The chain carries TRBV4-3 and TRBJ2-7; a possible D gene is TRBD2 (6 bases). Trimming took 0 bases from V and 0 from J, leaving 18 bases between them. Germline V CDR1 and CDR2: LGHNA, YSLEER. The CDR3 is 18 residues long. The CDR3 region has the DNA TGCGCCAGCAGCCAAGATCAAGGGCGAGCGGGTCTCTCCTACGAGCAGTACTTC. It translates to CASSQDQGRAGLSYEQYF.

V is TRBV5-4 and J is TRBJ2-3; no clear D gene. Germline V gene data show CDR1 as SGHNT and CDR2 as YYREEE (reference sequence). The CDR3 is made up of 12 amino acids. V was shortened by 3 bases and J by 2 bases, with 4 bases between the two germline ends. CDR3 in DNA: TGTGCCAGCAGCTCCCACACAGATACGCAGTATTTT. Translated: CASSSHTDTQYF.

This chain connects TRBV7-2 to TRBJ2-3; TRBD2 agrees at 7 bases. This CDR3 contains 15 residues. V lost 6 bases, J lost 3 bases, and 9 bases stayed unmatched. Per germline, CDR1 SGHTA and CDR2 FQGNSA. The CDR3 region is CASSSPWTSTDTQYF. DNA of the CDR3: TGTGCCAGCAGTAGCCCTTGGACTAGTACAGATACGCAGTATTTT.

The chain uses TRBV5-4 and TRBJ1-6; TRBD1 matches 9 bases. Germline assignment: CDR1 SGHNT and CDR2 YYREEE (reference sequence). The CDR3 loop spans 14 amino acids. Germline trimming cut 4 bases from V and 9 bases from J; bases unmatched to any gene: 5. The CDR3 DNA reads TGTGCCAGCAGCGCGGACAGGGGAGGTTCACCCCTCCACTTT. Its translation: CASSADRGGSPLHF. Drawing the rest from reference TRBV5-4 and TRBJ1-6, the complete variable domain is ETGVTQSPTHLIKTRGQQVTLRCSSQSGHNTVSWYQQALGQGPQFIFQYYREEENGRGNFPPRFSGLQFPNYSSELNVNALELDDSALYLCASSADRGGSPLHFGNGTRLTVT.

The chain carries TRBV6-1 and TRBJ2-1; TRBD2 aligns across 7 bases. With V trimmed by 4 bases and J by 2 bases, 11 bases remained unmatched. Germline CDR1 MNHNS, CDR2 SASEGT. The CDR3 has 17 amino acids. The CDR3 region is CASSVGLGGSTYNEQFF. CDR3 in DNA: TGTGCCAGCAGTGTTGGGCTGGGCGGGAGTACCTACAATGAGCAGTTCTTC.

This rearrangement joins TRBV4-1 to TRBJ2-5; 9 bases are a match to TRBD2. The CDR3 has 17 amino acids. In germline, CDR1 is MGHRA, CDR2 YSYEKL. V lost 0 bases, J lost 2 bases, and 7 bases stayed unmatched. The CDR3, as DNA: TGCGCCAGCAGCCAAGAAGGCGCGGGAGGGCTACAAGAGACCCAGTACTTC. It codes for CASSQEGAGGLQETQYF.

The chain links TRBV30 to TRBJ1-2; D is unclear. Germline lookup yields CDR1 GTSNPN and CDR2 SVGIG (reference sequence). The V and J ends lost 0 bases and 5 bases respectively, with 10 bases between them. This CDR3 spans 13 amino acids. The CDR3 nucleotides read TGTGCCTGGAGTGTATCCGCGGCTTATGGCTACACCTTC. Translated, it gives CAWSVSAAYGYTF.

The V and J genes are TRBV2 and TRBJ2-7; D gene uncertain. Germline V gene lookup returns CDR1 SNHLY and CDR2 FYNNEI. Trimming shortened V by 4 bases and J by 2 bases, and 6 bases separated the two germline ends. The CDR3 has 12 residues. The CDR3 bases are TGTGCCAGCAGTGCAGTACCCTACGAGCAGTACTTC. Encoded protein: CASSAVPYEQYF. Filled out from reference TRBV2 and TRBJ2-7, the complete variable domain reads EPEVTQTPSHQVTQMGQEVILRCVPISNHLYFYWYRQILGQKVEFLVSFYNNEISEKSEIFDDQFSVERPDGSNFTLKIRSTKLEDSAMYFCASSAVPYEQYFGPGTRLTVT.

V and J are TRBV28 and TRBJ2-7; tentatively, D is TRBD1 or TRBD2 (5 bases each). CDR3 size: 13 residues. Trimming cost V 5 bases and J 2 bases, with 10 bases left between them. Germline V gene data show CDR1 as MDHEN and CDR2 as SYDVKM. CDR3 in DNA: TGTGCCAGCAGTGTGGGACCACCCTACGAGCAGTACTTC. Its protein is CASSVGPPYEQYF. Drawing the rest from reference TRBV28 and TRBJ2-7, the complete variable domain is DVKVTQSSRYLVKRTGEKVFLECVQDMDHENMFWYRQDPGLGLRLIYFSYDVKMKEKGDIPEGYSVSREKKERFSLILESASTNQTSMYLCASSVGPPYEQYFGPGTRLTVT.

This clone was seen more than once but under ten times. Other DNA sequences in this specimen translate into the identical CDR3. CDR3 bases: TGTGCCAGCAGCCAGGCAGGAGGGACCTACGAGCAGTACTTC. This codes for CASSQAGGTYEQYF. The chain combines TRBV4-2 with TRBJ2-7, with a weak D call TRBD2 (6 bases). Germline V gene data show CDR1 as LGHNA and CDR2 as YNFKEQ. This CDR3 has 14 residues. V shed 3 bases and J shed 2 bases, with 11 bases lying between them.

The gene calls are TRBV2 and TRBJ1-6; no clear D. The CDR3 has 13 amino acids. Trimming removed 4 bases at V and 5 bases at J, with 6 bases between. The V gene's germline CDR1 is SNHLY and CDR2 FYNNEI. CDR3 amino acids: CASSVANNSPLHF. CDR3 nucleotides: TGTGCCAGCAGTGTGGCGAATAATTCACCCCTCCACTTT. Full variable domain (remainder filled in from reference TRBV2 and TRBJ1-6): EPEVTQTPSHQVTQMGQEVILRCVPISNHLYFYWYRQILGQKVEFLVSFYNNEISEKSEIFDDQFSVERPDGSNFTLKIRSTKLEDSAMYFCASSVANNSPLHFGNGTRLTVT.

The chain joins TRBV4-3 to TRBJ2-3; 7 nucleotides line up with TRBD2. This CDR3 is 18 amino acids long. Germline values: CDR1 LGHNA, CDR2 YSLEER. The V gene end was trimmed by 0 bases and the J gene end by 2 bases; junction bases not matched to a gene: 11. This chain's CDR3 is CASSQEWGGVWDTDTQYF. CDR3 sequence (DNA): TGCGCCAGCAGCCAAGAATGGGGGGGTGTTTGGGACACAGATACGCAGTATTTT.

The chain has TRBV21-1 and TRBJ2-5; the table's D call, TRBD1, was not checked against the DNA. TRBV21-1 has pseudogene status. The CDR3 covers 14 residues. CDR3 protein: CASSATGPQETQYF. The CDR3 bases are TGTGCCAGCAGCGCGACAGGGCCACAAGAGACCCAGTACTTC.

This clone was seen once. The chain uses TRBV2 and TRBJ2-3; D is perhaps TRBD2 (5 bases). Germline CDR1 is SNHLY and CDR2 is FYNNEI. The germline V and J ends were trimmed by 2 bases and 2 bases, with 14 bases remaining between them. The CDR3 totals 16 residues. The CDR3 protein is CASSETWRAPTDTQYF. CDR3 nucleotide sequence: TGTGCCAGCAGTGAAACCTGGCGGGCCCCCACAGATACGCAGTATTTT.

V usage is TRBV4-3 and J usage is TRBJ1-6; 7 nucleotides match TRBD1. This CDR3 comprises 15 residues. Unmatched junction bases numbered 7, after V lost 3 bases and J lost 8 bases. Germline CDR1 LGHNA, CDR2 YSLEER. DNA for the CDR3: TGCGCCAGCAGCCAGCGACAGGGATGGGATTCACCCCTCCACTTT. It yields the protein CASSQRQGWDSPLHF.

The CDR3 bases are TGTGCCAGCAGCCAGGTGGATGGAAACACCATATATTTT. Its translation is CASSQVDGNTIYF. The V and J genes are TRBV4-2 and TRBJ1-3; D not resolved. Germline assignment: CDR1 LGHNA and CDR2 YNFKEQ. Deletions cut 3 bases from V and 3 bases from J, with 6 bases between. The CDR3 length is 13 residues.

J is TRBJ1-4 and V is TRBV14; a possible D gene is TRBD1 (5 bases). Trimming shortened V by 1 base and J by 7 bases, and 10 bases separated the two germline ends. There are 14 residues in the CDR3. CDR1 is SGHDN and CDR2 is FVKESK in the germline V gene. CDR3 amino acids: CASSQVTGIEKLFF. DNA of the CDR3: TGTGCCAGCAGCCAAGTTACAGGAATTGAAAAACTGTTTTTT.

V gene TRBV12-5 combines with J gene TRBJ2-3; D is perhaps TRBD1 (6 bases). The CDR3 extends over 15 amino acids. Germline V gene data show CDR1 as LGHNT and CDR2 as FRNRAP. Trimming shortened V by 1 base and J by 4 bases, and 12 bases separated the two germline ends. CDR3 nucleotide sequence: TGTGCTAGTGGTTTGGGCTTGGGGGCCGCAGATACGCAGTATTTT. Residues: CASGLGLGAADTQYF.

V is TRBV4-1 and J is TRBJ2-5; 7 bases line up with TRBD1. The J call may be incorrect, as the DNA end agrees better with TRBJ2-7. Germline values: CDR1 MGHRA, CDR2 YSYEKL. The CDR3 consists of 15 residues. The CDR3 DNA reads TGCGCCAGCAGCCAAGATCGGGACAGTTACTACGAGCAGTACTTC. This gives the protein CASSQDRDSYYEQYF.

The table lists this clone with a count of one. The identical CDR3 is also encoded by other nucleotide sequences in the sample. CDR3 DNA: TGCGCCAGCAGCCAAGATAGCGGGGAGACCCAGTACTTC. Translation: CASSQDSGETQYF. The genes are TRBV4-3 and TRBJ2-5; 7 nucleotides agree with TRBD2. The germline V gene encodes CDR1 LGHNA and CDR2 YSLEER. The CDR3 length is 13 residues. Trimming at V came to 0 bases and at J to 5 bases, leaving 0 bases not matched to a gene.

Here the CDR3 reads CASIPRTSGGLEQFF. Here the CDR3 DNA reads TGCGCCAGCATTCCCCGGACTAGCGGGGGACTTGAGCAGTTCTTC. The J gene is TRBJ2-1, the V gene TRBV10-2; 13 nucleotides match TRBD2. Germline V CDR1 and CDR2: WSHSY, SAAADI. After removal of 7 bases from V and 9 bases from J, the junction contained 9 bases not matched to a gene. The CDR3 consists of 15 residues.

The J gene is TRBJ2-1, the V gene TRBV11-2; D tentatively fits TRBD1 or TRBD2 (6 bases each). This CDR3 has 18 residues. Germline V gives CDR1 SGHAT, CDR2 FQNNGV. The ends were cut back, 4 bases at V and 1 base at J, with 20 bases in the middle. The CDR3: CASSYTLGGDASYNEQFF. In DNA, the CDR3 is TGTGCCAGCAGCTACACGTTGGGGGGCGATGCGTCCTACAATGAGCAGTTCTTC.

As for this clone: This sample includes further DNA sequences coding for the same CDR3. The chain carries TRBV2 and TRBJ1-6; D is unclear. V was cut by 6 bases and J by 6 bases, with 3 bases left in between. Germline-derived CDR1 and CDR2 are SNHLY and FYNNEI. This CDR3 is 11 amino acids long. The CDR3 loop reads CASSPNSPLHF. In DNA, the CDR3 is TGTGCCAGCAGCCCTAATTCACCCCTCCACTTT. The full variable domain, its missing parts supplied by reference TRBV2 and TRBJ1-6, is EPEVTQTPSHQVTQMGQEVILRCVPISNHLYFYWYRQILGQKVEFLVSFYNNEISEKSEIFDDQFSVERPDGSNFTLKIRSTKLEDSAMYFCASSPNSPLHFGNGTRLTVT.

This chain connects TRBV18 to TRBJ2-1, with D unresolved. V was clipped by 2 bases and J by 2 bases, with 4 bases between them. Germline CDR1 and CDR2: KGHSH and LQKENI. The CDR3 is made up of 13 amino acids. CDR3 in DNA: TGTGCCAGCTCACCAGAAACCTACAATGAGCAGTTCTTC. Its protein product is CASSPETYNEQFF.

CDR3 bases: TGTGCCAGTAGCCCCAAAGGTGGGGGAAGCTACGAGCAGTACTTC. Its protein product is CASSPKGGGSYEQYF. The V and J genes are TRBV19 and TRBJ2-7; possibly TRBD1 or TRBD2 for D (5 bases each). The CDR3 is 15 residues long. The V gene's germline CDR1 is LNHDA and CDR2 SQIVND (reference sequence). Between the trimmed V and J ends, which lost 6 bases and 3 bases, there was a span of 18 bases.

V usage is TRBV29-1 and J usage is TRBJ2-3, with TRBD2 matching 7 bases. V lost 2 bases and J lost 5; bases outside the gene matches: 13. The CDR3 runs to 16 residues. Germline-derived CDR1 and CDR2 are SQVTM and ANQGSEA. The chain's CDR3 is CSVEPQAGSSKDTQYF. CDR3 bases: TGCAGCGTTGAACCACAAGCGGGGAGCTCAAAAGATACGCAGTATTTT.